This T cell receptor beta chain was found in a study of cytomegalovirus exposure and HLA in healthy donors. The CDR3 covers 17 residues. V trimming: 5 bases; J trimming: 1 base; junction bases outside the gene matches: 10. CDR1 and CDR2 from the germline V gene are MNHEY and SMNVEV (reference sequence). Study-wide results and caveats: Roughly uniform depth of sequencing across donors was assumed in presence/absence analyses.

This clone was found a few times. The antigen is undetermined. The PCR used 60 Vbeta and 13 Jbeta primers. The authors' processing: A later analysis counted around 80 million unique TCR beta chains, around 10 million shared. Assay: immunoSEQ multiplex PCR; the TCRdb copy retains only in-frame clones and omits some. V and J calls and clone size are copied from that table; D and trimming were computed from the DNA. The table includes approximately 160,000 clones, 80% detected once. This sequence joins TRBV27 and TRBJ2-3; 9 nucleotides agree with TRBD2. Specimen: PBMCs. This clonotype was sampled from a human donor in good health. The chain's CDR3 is CASSPALAGGRTDTQYF. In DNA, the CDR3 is TGTGCCAGCAGTCCGGCTCTTGCGGGGGGGCGCACAGATACGCAGTATTTT.